This T cell receptor (beta chain) was recorded in a study of T-cell memory formation after mild COVID-19. About the research overall: TCR clusters were mostly donor specific.

The CDR3 sequence is 15 residues long. The V and J ends lost 5 bases and 3 bases, in that order; junction bases with no gene match: 6. Amplification by 5'RACE using constant-segment primers produced TCR alpha and TCR beta cDNA libraries that carried sample barcodes and UMIs. TCRdb called the 5' RACE reads again in MiXCR, with one record for every CDR3 protein. The sample has 40,000 to 60,000 distinct CDR3 sequences, 25% to 35% seen once; the top ten hold about 39%. This clonotype was found a few times. The receptor comes from a man between 18 and 29 years old who had mild COVID-19 (a few samples of this study predate the infection). Cell type and time point are not known. Sequenced sample: PBMCs or a T cell subset sorted from them (not recorded which). V is TRBV12-3 or TRBV12-4 and J is TRBJ2-1; 8 bases are a match to TRBD1. CDR3 residues: CASSGLGTGYNEQFF. The CDR3 nucleotides read TGTGCCAGCAGTGGGTTAGGGACAGGCTACAATGAGCAGTTCTTC.